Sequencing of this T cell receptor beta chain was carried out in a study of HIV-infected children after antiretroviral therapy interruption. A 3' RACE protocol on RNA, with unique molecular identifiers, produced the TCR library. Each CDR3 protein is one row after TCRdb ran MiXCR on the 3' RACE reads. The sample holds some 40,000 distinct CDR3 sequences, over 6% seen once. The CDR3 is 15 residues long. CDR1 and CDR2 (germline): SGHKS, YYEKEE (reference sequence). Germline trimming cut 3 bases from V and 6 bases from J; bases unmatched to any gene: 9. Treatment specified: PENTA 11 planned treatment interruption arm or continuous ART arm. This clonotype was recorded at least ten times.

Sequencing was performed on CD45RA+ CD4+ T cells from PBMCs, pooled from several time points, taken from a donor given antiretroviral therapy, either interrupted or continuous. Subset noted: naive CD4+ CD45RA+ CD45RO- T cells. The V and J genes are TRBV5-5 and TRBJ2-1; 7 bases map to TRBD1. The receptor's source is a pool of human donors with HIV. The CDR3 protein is CASSSLDRVGNEQFF. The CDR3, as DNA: TGTGCCAGCAGCTCCCTAGACAGGGTGGGCAATGAGCAGTTCTTC.